The 21 T cell receptor beta chains given below trace back to one sample, sequenced in a study of CD8 T cells in ankylosing spondylitis. TCRdb reprocessed the 5' RACE reads with MiXCR, giving one entry per CDR3 protein. The table includes about 36,000 distinct CDR3 sequences, 6% detected once. Sequencing was done on a sample of blood, either unsorted or a sorted T cell fraction (not recorded which). The origin of the receptors is a male donor with ankylosing spondylitis or in good health (not recorded which).

This clonotype was seen repeatedly, ten times or more. The genes are TRBV28 and TRBJ1-4, with 7 bases matching TRBD1. Losses at the gene ends were 5 bases for V and 8 bases for J; bases not matched to a gene: 14. The CDR3 has 16 amino acids. The V gene's germline CDR1 is MDHEN and CDR2 SYDVKM. This CDR3 reads CASSPNTGAGTEKLFF. CDR3 in DNA: TGTGCCAGCAGTCCGAATACAGGGGCGGGAACCGAAAAACTGTTTTTT.

This clonotype was detected many times. The rearrangement uses TRBV4-3 and TRBJ2-7; D might be TRBD2 (6 bases). V was shortened by 0 bases and J by 5 bases, with 20 bases between the two germline ends. Germline assignment: CDR1 LGHNA and CDR2 YSLEER. The CDR3 extends over 17 amino acids. This CDR3 reads CASSQDWSWTGENEQYF. The CDR3 DNA reads TGCGCCAGCAGCCAAGATTGGTCATGGACGGGGGAAAACGAGCAGTACTTC.

The table lists this clonotype with many counts. This chain joins TRBV9 and TRBJ2-7, with D maybe TRBD2 (5 bases). This CDR3 comprises 13 residues. CDR1 is SGDLS, CDR2 YYNGEE, per germline. The germline V and J ends were trimmed by 4 bases and 9 bases, with 17 bases remaining between them. CDR3 protein: CASSPSERVTQYF. The CDR3 coding sequence is TGTGCCAGCAGCCCCTCGGAGAGGGTTACGCAGTACTTC.

This clonotype was detected once. V is TRBV4-3 and J is TRBJ2-3; the D gene could be TRBD1 or TRBD2 (6 bases each). The CDR3 loop spans 19 amino acids. Trimming stripped 4 bases from V and 0 bases from J, with 23 bases between. CDR1 is LGHNA and CDR2 is YSLEER in the germline V gene. This CDR3 reads CASSRRGRTDSSSTDTQYF. Here the CDR3 DNA reads TGCGCCAGCAGCCGCCGGGGGCGGACCGACTCTTCTAGCACAGATACGCAGTATTTT.

V gene TRBV7-8 combines with J gene TRBJ1-4; D is uncertain. The CDR3 is 15 residues long. V shed 0 bases and J shed 7 bases, with 12 bases lying between them. Looked up from germline, CDR1 is SGHVS and CDR2 is FQNEAQ. The CDR3 DNA follows: TGTGCCAGCAGCTTAGCGAGTCCGGCGGGTGAAAAACTGTTTTTT. Translation gives CASSLASPAGEKLFF.

This clonotype was seen repeatedly, ten times or more. The CDR3 loop is CASSVLAGSYNEQFF. For the CDR3, the DNA is TGTGCCAGCAGCGTACTAGCGGGCTCCTACAATGAGCAGTTCTTC. The V gene is TRBV9, the J gene TRBJ2-1; 8 nucleotides line up with TRBD2. V was clipped by 1 base and J by 0 bases; unmatched bases: 0. Germline-derived CDR1 and CDR2 are SGDLS and YYNGEE. The CDR3 has 15 amino acids.

This clonotype was seen ten or more times. The CDR3 protein is CSASQGGIGNEQFF. The CDR3 region has the DNA TGCAGTGCTAGTCAGGGAGGGATCGGCAATGAGCAGTTCTTC. The V call is TRBV20-1, the J call TRBJ2-1, with 7 bases aligning to TRBD2. Germline CDR1 reads DFQATT; CDR2 reads SNEGSKA (reference sequence). CDR3 size: 14 residues. Trimming removed 3 bases from V and 6 bases from J; junction bases left unmatched: 8.

This clonotype showed up many times. V is TRBV7-3 and J is TRBJ1-1; D gene unclear. The CDR3 is 14 residues long. Per the germline V gene, CDR1 is SGHTA and CDR2 is FQGTGA. V was cut by 5 bases and J by 0 bases, with 10 bases left in between. CDR3 loop: CASSPRPLNTEAFF. CDR3 in DNA: TGTGCCAGCAGCCCACGTCCGCTGAACACTGAAGCTTTCTTT.

This clonotype was counted between two and nine times. The chain recombines TRBV7-8 with TRBJ2-3; 9 bases align to TRBD1. Germline loops: CDR1 SGHVS, CDR2 FQNEAQ. The CDR3 is made up of 14 amino acids. Trimming at V came to 10 bases and at J to 5 bases, leaving 10 bases not matched to a gene. The CDR3 sequence is CAIGPGQGIDTQYF. The CDR3 nucleotides are TGTGCCATCGGCCCCGGACAGGGGATAGATACGCAGTATTTT.

V usage is TRBV20-1 and J usage is TRBJ1-4, with 7 positions matching TRBD1. This CDR3 has 15 amino acids. With 1 base clipped from V and 7 bases from J, the junction kept 9 bases outside the gene matches. Germline CDR1 is DFQATT and CDR2 is SNEGSKA (reference sequence). The CDR3 sequence is CSARGFDRAGEKLFF. DNA of the CDR3: TGCAGTGCTAGAGGCTTCGACAGGGCCGGTGAAAAACTGTTTTTT.

In this sample, this clonotype turned up many times. The chain is built from TRBV7-8 and TRBJ2-3; D is ambiguous. This CDR3 contains 15 residues. Trimming cost V 1 base and J 0 bases, with 8 bases left between them. Germline V lookup: CDR1 SGHVS, CDR2 FQNEAQ. The CDR3 nucleotides are TGTGCCAGCAGCTTAGTTCGCCCAAGCACAGATACGCAGTATTTT. It yields the protein CASSLVRPSTDTQYF.

This clonotype showed up many times. The V call is TRBV7-9, the J call TRBJ1-1; possible D gene TRBD1, 6 bases. The length of the CDR3 is 14 residues. V shed 5 bases and J shed 3 bases, with 13 bases lying between them. Germline V gene data show CDR1 as SEHNR and CDR2 as FQNEAQ (reference sequence). The CDR3 loop reads CASSRWGRYTEAFF. The CDR3 bases are TGTGCCAGCAGCCGCTGGGGGCGGTACACTGAAGCTTTCTTT.

This clonotype was observed a handful of times. The chain carries TRBV6-2 or TRBV6-3 and TRBJ2-3; 7 bases line up with TRBD2. V was clipped by 4 bases and J by 0 bases; unmatched bases: 4. Germline CDR1 reads MNHEY; CDR2 reads SVGEGT. This CDR3 is 15 amino acids long. The CDR3 protein is CASSSSGVSTDTQYF. In nucleotides, the CDR3 is TGTGCCAGCAGTTCGAGCGGGGTAAGCACAGATACGCAGTATTTT.

This clonotype was counted ten times or more. V usage is TRBV7-8 and J usage is TRBJ1-2; no clear D gene. The V gene lost 6 bases and the J gene lost 8 bases, with 19 bases spanning the gap. Germline V gene data show CDR1 as SGHVS and CDR2 as FQNEAQ. The CDR3 consists of 14 residues. The CDR3 region has the DNA TGTGCCAGCAGGCCTTCCCGGGCCAGAGGGGGCTACACCTTC. The encoded protein is CASRPSRARGGYTF. The full variable domain, with the rest looked up from reference TRBV7-8 and TRBJ1-2, is GAGVSQSPRYKVAKRGQDVALRCDPISGHVSLFWYQQALGQGPEFLTYFQNEAQLDKSGLPSDRFFAERPEGSVSTLKIQRTQQEDSAVYLCASRPSRARGGYTFGSGTRLTVV.

At least ten counts were recorded for this clonotype. The genes are TRBV7-9 and TRBJ2-7, with 9 positions matching TRBD1. The ends lost 5 bases at V and 2 bases at J; junction bases unmatched: 10. Germline V lookup: CDR1 SEHNR, CDR2 FQNEAQ (reference sequence). This CDR3 has 16 residues. The CDR3 sequence is CASSPPGTGRTYEQYF. The CDR3, as DNA: TGTGCCAGCAGCCCCCCCGGGACAGGGAGAACCTACGAGCAGTACTTC.

Ten or more counts support this clonotype. CDR3 DNA sequence: TGCAGCGGCGGACAGGGTAGGGCTGAAGCTTTCTTT. Translating it yields CSGGQGRAEAFF. The chain carries TRBV29-1 and TRBJ1-1; 8 nucleotides agree with TRBD1. The length of the CDR3 is 12 residues. The ends lost 7 bases at V and 6 bases at J; junction bases unmatched: 7. Germline CDR1 reads SQVTM; CDR2 reads ANQGSEA. Together with reference TRBV29-1 and TRBJ1-1, the CDR3 gives the full variable domain: SAVISQKPSRDICQRGTSLTIQCQVDSQVTMMFWYRQQPGQSLTLIATANQGSEATYESGFVIDKFPISRPNLTFSTLTVSNMSPEDSSIYLCSGGQGRAEAFFGQGTRLTVV.

This clonotype was seen many times. The chain has TRBV12-3 or TRBV12-4 and TRBJ1-2; tentative D call: TRBD1 (5 bases). The CDR3 extends over 12 amino acids. Trimming stripped 3 bases from V and 8 bases from J, with 10 bases between. CDR3 in DNA: TGTGCCAGCAGTTTTGCAGGGCCCGGCTACACCTTC. It specifies CASSFAGPGYTF.

This clonotype was seen at least ten times. The junction departs from the called germline gene at one end, perhaps through a read error. V is TRBV5-5 and J is TRBJ2-5; D is tentatively TRBD1 or TRBD2 (5 bases each). CDR1 and CDR2 from the germline V gene are SGHKS and YYEKEE (reference sequence). This CDR3 is 12 amino acids long. The CDR3 is CAGSATGAKKDF. For the CDR3, the DNA is TGTGCCGGTTCTGCTACCGGGGCCAAGAAGGACTTC. Filled out from reference TRBV5-5 and TRBJ2-5, the complete variable domain reads DAGVTQSPTHLIKTRGQQVTLRCSPISGHKSVSWYQQVLGQGPQFIFQYYEKEERGRGNFPDRFSARQFPNYSSELNVNALLLGDSALYLCAGSATGAKKDFGPGTRLLVL.

This clonotype occurred many times. The J gene is TRBJ2-1, the V gene TRBV9, with D maybe TRBD1 (5 bases). V was shortened by 2 bases and J by 7 bases, with 13 bases between the two germline ends. Germline-derived CDR1 and CDR2 are SGDLS and YYNGEE. The CDR3 spans 14 residues. This chain's CDR3 is CASSVRSAGNEQFF. CDR3 bases: TGTGCCAGCAGCGTTCGCTCCGCAGGGAATGAGCAGTTCTTC.

This clonotype was seen many times. The chain couples TRBV4-1 to TRBJ2-1, with 8 nucleotides matching TRBD1. Germline V gene data show CDR1 as MGHRA and CDR2 as YSYEKL. CDR3 length: 15 amino acids. The ends lost 4 bases at V and 3 bases at J; junction bases unmatched: 5. CDR3: CASSLRTGNYNEQFF. The CDR3 bases are TGCGCCAGCAGCCTAAGGACAGGGAACTACAATGAGCAGTTCTTC.

This clonotype was counted many times. The rearrangement uses TRBV5-1 and TRBJ2-2; D is ambiguous. The CDR3 spans 18 residues. V lost 0 bases and J lost 4, with 19 bases in between. CDR1 and CDR2 (germline): SGHRS, YFSETQ. CDR3: CASSLGLAPISTTGELFF. The CDR3 DNA reads as TGCGCCAGCAGCTTGGGGTTGGCCCCGATCTCGACCACCGGGGAGCTGTTTTTT.